Listed below are T cell receptor beta chains from one sample, sequenced in a study of Ad26.COV2.S vaccination and SARS-CoV-2 variants. Assay used: immunoSEQ multiplex PCR; TCRdb lists only in-frame clones, some missing. The sample has around 400,000 clones, approximately 92% seen once. The sequencing used peripheral blood, collected in a trial of Ad26.COV2.S vaccine versus placebo. The source of these receptors is a person between 18 and 59 years old who received the Ad26.COV2.S COVID-19 vaccine or a placebo. The CDR3 runs from the conserved cysteine through the conserved F or W. The D gene is left open where the match is weak. Clone size is not always given. Where it is, it says once, few, many or a class for expanded clones.

clone size | J gene | D gene | CDR3 length | V gene | CDR3 DNA | CDR3 protein
. | TRBJ1-2 | TRBD1 | 14 | TRBV9 | TGTGCCAGCAGCACGGGACAGCAGGGTTATGGCTACACCTTC | CASSTGQQGYGYTF
. | TRBJ1-5 | . | 13 | TRBV3-1/TRBV3-2 | TGTGCCAGCAGCCAAGATGTTCATCAGCCCCAGCATTTT | CASSQDVHQPQHF
. | TRBJ1-1 | . | 14 | TRBV5-4 | TGTGCCAGCAGCTTGGGAGTGGGGAACACTGAAGCTTTCTTT | CASSLGVGNTEAFF
. | TRBJ1-1 | . | 15 | TRBV5-4 | TGTGCCAGCAGCATGCCCGGGACGTTGAACACTGAAGCTTTCTTT | CASSMPGTLNTEAFF
. | TRBJ2-2 | . | 15 | TRBV15 | TGTGCCACCAGCAGAGAACGACCGAACACCGGGGAGCTGTTTTTT | CATSRERPNTGELFF
. | TRBJ1-5 | TRBD1 | 13 | TRBV19 | TGTGCCAGCAGAGAGCAGGGGGGTCAGCCCCAGCATTTT | CASREQGGQPQHF
. | TRBJ1-5 | . | 12 | TRBV30 | TGTGCCTGGAGTATGAGCAATCAGCCCCAGCATTTT | CAWSMSNQPQHF
. | TRBJ1-1 | . | 13 | TRBV19 | TGTGCCAGTAGTATGGCAGGGGATACTGAAGCTTTCTTT | CASSMAGDTEAFF
. | TRBJ2-5 | . | 15 | TRBV11-2 | TGTGCCAGCAGCTCCCGAGGGACGGACCAAGAGACCCAGTACTTC | CASSSRGTDQETQYF
. | TRBJ2-1 | TRBD1 | 16 | TRBV14 | TGTGCCAGCAGCCTGGGACAGGCCAGAGGGACGAATGAGCAGTTCTTC | CASSLGQARGTNEQFF
. | TRBJ1-2 | . | 15 | TRBV7-2 | TGTGCCAGCAGCCTACGGGACACAGCTAACTATGGCTACACCTTC | CASSLRDTANYGYTF
. | TRBJ2-2 | . | 13 | TRBV6-6 | TGTGCCAGCAGTTACTCCCAAGCCGGGGAGCTGTTTTTT | CASSYSQAGELFF
. | TRBJ2-3 | . | 13 | TRBV6-5 | TGTGCCAGCAAGCTGGGGGGCACAGATACGCAGTATTTT | CASKLGGTDTQYF
once | TRBJ2-7 | TRBD1 | 15 | TRBV6-5 | TGTGCCAGCAGTTCCGGGACAGTCTTGAAATACGAGCAGTACTTC | CASSSGTVLKYEQYF
. | TRBJ1-5 | . | 14 | TRBV6-6 | TGTGCCAGCAGTCCAGGCCGGAACGCGATGCCCCAGCATTTT | CASSPGRNAMPQHF
. | TRBJ2-3 | . | 13 | TRBV9 | TGTGCCAGCAGCGTAGTAATAACAGATACGCAGTATTTT | CASSVVITDTQYF
. | TRBJ2-1 | . | 14 | TRBV3-1/TRBV3-2 | TGTGCCAGCAGCCAAGAGTTCAAGGGACGGGAGCAGTTCTTC | CASSQEFKGREQFF
. | TRBJ2-2 | . | 16 | TRBV27 | TGTGCCAGCAGTTTATCGGTGGCTAGCTACACCGGGGAGCTGTTTTTT | CASSLSVASYTGELFF
. | TRBJ2-1 | TRBD2 | 16 | TRBV5-1 | TGCGCCAGCAGCCGCCAGCTAGCGGGAGCTGGCAATGAGCAGTTCTTC | CASSRQLAGAGNEQFF
. | TRBJ1-4 | . | 15 | TRBV18 | TGTGCCAGCTCACCACCGGCAGGGATGGGTGAAAAACTGTTTTTT | CASSPPAGMGEKLFF
. | TRBJ2-2 | . | 16 | TRBV14 | TGTGCCAGCAGCCAAGCCGTGGCAGCGAACACCGGGGAGCTGTTTTTT | CASSQAVAANTGELFF
. | TRBJ1-3 | . | 13 | TRBV7-2 | TGTGCCAGCAGCCCTTTACGCGGAAACACCATATATTTT | CASSPLRGNTIYF
. | TRBJ2-7 | TRBD1 | 18 | TRBV4-1 | TGCGCCAGCAGCCAAGAGGGACAGGTTAATCCCCCTTCCTACGAGCAGTACTTC | CASSQEGQVNPPSYEQYF
. | TRBJ2-7 | TRBD2 | 13 | TRBV6-5 | TGTGCCAGCCAGGCTAGCGGGAGTGGCGAGCAGTACTTC | CASQASGSGEQYF
. | TRBJ1-1 | TRBD1 | 13 | TRBV6-5 | TGTGCCAGCAGGAGAGACAGGGGCACTGAAGCTTTCTTT | CASRRDRGTEAFF
. | TRBJ2-1 | TRBD2 | 15 | TRBV5-4 | TGTGCCAGCAGCTCACGGACTAGCAGATACAATGAGCAGTTCTTC | CASSSRTSRYNEQFF
. | TRBJ2-5 | . | 15 | TRBV18 | TGTGCCAGCTCACCTACGGGGGCCCGGACGGAGACCCAGTACTTC | CASSPTGARTETQYF
. | TRBJ1-2 | TRBD1 | 14 | TRBV6-2/TRBV6-3 | TGTGCCAGCAGTTACGGGACAGGGAACTATGGCTACACCTTC | CASSYGTGNYGYTF
few | TRBJ1-3 | . | 16 | TRBV2 | TGTGCCAGCAGTGTTTACAGGGAAGGCTCTGGAAACACCATATATTTT | CASSVYREGSGNTIYF
. | TRBJ2-1 | . | 16 | TRBV29-1 | TGCAGCGTTGAAGGTCAGCTAGCGCCGGAGAGGCATGAGCAGTTCTTC | CSVEGQLAPERHEQFF
. | TRBJ2-6 | . | 16 | TRBV18 | TGTGCCAGCTCACGGGACGGTAACTCTGGGGCCAACGTCCTGATTTTC | CASSRDGNSGANVLIF
. | TRBJ2-4 | TRBD2 | 15 | TRBV4-3 | TGCGCCAGACCCCGGGGGGGGCAGACCAAAAACATTCAGTACTTC | CARPRGGQTKNIQYF
. | TRBJ1-5 | . | 18 | TRBV19 | TGTGCCAGTAGTATCCCAGGATTCGACTTCCTGGACAATCAGCCCCAGCATTTT | CASSIPGFDFLDNQPQHF
. | TRBJ1-1 | . | 14 | TRBV5-1 | TGCGCCAGCAGCTTGGCTCAAACGCACACTGAAGCTTTCTTT | CASSLAQTHTEAFF
once | TRBJ2-1 | . | 14 | TRBV7-2 | TGTGCCAGCAGCTTACTCAGGTCCAACAATGAGCAGTTCTTC | CASSLLRSNNEQFF
. | TRBJ2-6 | . | 21 | TRBV7-8 | TGTGCCAGCAGAAAATTAGAGGGAACAGGGAACCCCAGGGATGGGGCCAACGTCCTGACTTTC | CASRKLEGTGNPRDGANVLTF
. | TRBJ1-1 | . | 15 | TRBV5-1 | TGCGCCAGCAGCTTGGTGGTGGGGGCCCACACTGAAGCTTTCTTT | CASSLVVGAHTEAFF
. | TRBJ2-2 | . | 13 | TRBV2 | TGTGCCAGCAGTGTTACAGGGAACGGGGAGCTGTTTTTT | CASSVTGNGELFF
. | TRBJ2-7 | TRBD2 | 15 | TRBV7-2 | TGTGCCAGCAGTTATCAAGCGGGAGGAGTATACGAGCAGTACTTC | CASSYQAGGVYEQYF
. | TRBJ2-3 | TRBD2 | 15 | TRBV19 | TGTGCCAGTAACCCAGCGGGAGGGCCGGGAGATACGCAGTATTTT | CASNPAGGPGDTQYF
. | TRBJ1-5 | . | 17 | TRBV6-2/TRBV6-3 | TGTGCCAGCAGTTACCCCCTCTTCACTTGTTGCAATCAGCCCCAGCATTTT | CASSYPLFTCCNQPQHF
. | TRBJ1-2 | TRBD1 | 17 | TRBV19 | TGTGCCAGTAGAAAGACCGGGACAGGGGGTAGTGTCTATGGCTACACCTTC | CASRKTGTGGSVYGYTF
. | TRBJ1-5 | . | 13 | TRBV30 | TGTGCCTGGAACGCAGGGATCGAACAGCCCCAGCATTTT | CAWNAGIEQPQHF